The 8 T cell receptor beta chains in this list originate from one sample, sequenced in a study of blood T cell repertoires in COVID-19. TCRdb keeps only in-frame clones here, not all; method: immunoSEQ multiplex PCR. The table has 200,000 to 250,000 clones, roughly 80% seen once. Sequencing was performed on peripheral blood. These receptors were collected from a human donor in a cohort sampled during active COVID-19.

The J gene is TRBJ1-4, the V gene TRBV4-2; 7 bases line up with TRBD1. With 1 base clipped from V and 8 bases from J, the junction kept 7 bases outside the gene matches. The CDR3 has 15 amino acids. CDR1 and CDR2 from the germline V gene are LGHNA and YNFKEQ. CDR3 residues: CASSQADRAWEKLFF. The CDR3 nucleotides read TGTGCCAGCAGCCAAGCCGACAGGGCCTGGGAAAAACTGTTTTTT.

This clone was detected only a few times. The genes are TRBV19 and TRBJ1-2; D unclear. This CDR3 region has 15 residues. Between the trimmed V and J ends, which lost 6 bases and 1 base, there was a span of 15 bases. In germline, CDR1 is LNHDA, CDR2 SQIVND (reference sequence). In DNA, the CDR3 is TGTGCCAGTAGACCAGGAGGCAGTATTAACTATGGCTACACCTTC. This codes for CASRPGGSINYGYTF.

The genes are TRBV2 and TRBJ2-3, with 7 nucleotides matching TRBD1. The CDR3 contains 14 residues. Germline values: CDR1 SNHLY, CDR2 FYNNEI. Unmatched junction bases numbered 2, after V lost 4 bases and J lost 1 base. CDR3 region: CASSVTGGTDTQYF. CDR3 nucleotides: TGTGCCAGCAGTGTAACAGGGGGCACAGATACGCAGTATTTT.

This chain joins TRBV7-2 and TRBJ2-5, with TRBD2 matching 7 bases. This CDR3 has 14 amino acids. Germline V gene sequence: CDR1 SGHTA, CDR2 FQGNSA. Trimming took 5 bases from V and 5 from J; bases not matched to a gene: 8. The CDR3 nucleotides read TGTGCCAGCAGCCCCCGACTAGCCGGGGAGACCCAGTACTTC. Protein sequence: CASSPRLAGETQYF. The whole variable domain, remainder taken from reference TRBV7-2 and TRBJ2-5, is GAGVSQSPSNKVTEKGKDVELRCDPISGHTALYWYRQSLGQGLEFLIYFQGNSAPDKSGLPSDRFSAERTGGSVSTLTIQRTQQEDSAVYLCASSPRLAGETQYFGPGTRLLVL.

CDR3 bases: TGTGCCAGCAGCGCCCTGGACAGGGAGACCGGGGAGCTGTTTTTT. Its translation: CASSALDRETGELFF. This rearrangement joins TRBV9 to TRBJ2-2; TRBD1 agrees at 8 bases. J gave up 5 bases and V 3 bases, and 6 bases lay outside the gene matches. Germline values: CDR1 SGDLS, CDR2 YYNGEE. The CDR3 loop spans 15 amino acids. Full variable domain (missing parts from reference TRBV9 and TRBJ2-2): DSGVTQTPKHLITATGQRVTLRCSPRSGDLSVYWYQQSLDQGLQFLIQYYNGEERAKGNILERFSAQQFPDLHSELNLSSLELGDSALYFCASSALDRETGELFFGEGSRLTVL.

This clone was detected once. The chain's CDR3 is CASSLRDNEKLFF. CDR3 bases: TGTGCCAGTAGTCTCCGGGACAACGAAAAACTGTTTTTT. The gene calls are TRBV19 and TRBJ1-4; maybe TRBD1 (6 bases). Deletions cut 5 bases from V and 8 bases from J, with 12 bases between. The germline gives CDR1 LNHDA, CDR2 SQIVND (reference sequence). The CDR3 spans 13 residues.

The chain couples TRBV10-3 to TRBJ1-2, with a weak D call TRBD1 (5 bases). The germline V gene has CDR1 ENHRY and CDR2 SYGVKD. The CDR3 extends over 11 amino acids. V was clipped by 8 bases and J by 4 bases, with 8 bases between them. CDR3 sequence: CAISDSYGYTF. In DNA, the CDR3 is TGTGCCATCTCAGACAGCTATGGCTACACCTTC.

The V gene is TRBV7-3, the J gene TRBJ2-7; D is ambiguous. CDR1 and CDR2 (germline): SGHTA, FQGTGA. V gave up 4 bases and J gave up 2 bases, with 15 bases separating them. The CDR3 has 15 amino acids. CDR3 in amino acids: CASSWSRKTTYEQYF. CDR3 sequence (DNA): TGTGCCAGCAGCTGGAGTAGGAAAACCACCTACGAGCAGTACTTC.